These 32 T cell receptor beta chains were sequenced from one sample in a study of regulatory T cells in long-lasting Graves disease. For TCR beta, libraries came from iRepertoire HTBI primers and Arm-PCR of CDR3 regions. TCRdb ran MiXCR on the multiplex PCR reads and lists one entry per CDR3 protein. The sample carries about 450,000 distinct CDR3 sequences, around 15% recorded once. Time point noted: newly diagnosed GD, antithyroid drugs for less than 3 months. Extracted PBMC RNA gave rise to the TCR library. These data were also reused for a study on T cells in Graves' hyperthyroidism and ophthalmopathy.

The sequenced sample was peripheral blood mononuclear cells (PBMCs), obtained at new diagnosis, from a patient treated with antithyroid drugs. Source of these receptors: a woman aged 50 to 60 with Graves disease.

In this sample, this clonotype turned up a few times. This sequence joins TRBV18 and TRBJ2-5; 7 bases are shared with TRBD2. The CDR3 totals 15 residues. Germline V gives CDR1 KGHSH, CDR2 LQKENI. V lost 2 bases and J lost 1; bases outside the gene matches: 4. The CDR3 sequence is CASSPWEGGQETQYF. The CDR3 coding sequence is TGTGCCAGCTCACCATGGGAGGGTGGCCAAGAGACCCAGTACTTC. The full variable domain, completed using reference TRBV18 and TRBJ2-5, is NAGVMQNPRHLVRRRGQEARLRCSPMKGHSHVYWYRQLPEEGLKFMVYLQKENIIDESGMPKERFSAEFPKEGPSILRIQQVVRGDSAAYFCASSPWEGGQETQYFGPGTRLLVL.

This clonotype has ten or more counts. This chain joins TRBV28 and TRBJ2-2, with TRBD2 matching 12 bases. The CDR3 is made up of 16 amino acids. CDR1 is MDHEN, CDR2 SYDVKM, per germline. J lost 6 bases, V lost 3 bases, and 5 bases had no gene match. The CDR3 sequence is CASSFPTSGSSGELFF. The CDR3 region has the DNA TGTGCCAGCAGTTTTCCGACTAGCGGGAGCTCCGGGGAGCTGTTTTTT.

The sample holds many counts of this clonotype. The chain combines TRBV2 with TRBJ1-1, with a weak D call TRBD1 (6 bases). The CDR3 is 11 amino acids. Germline loops: CDR1 SNHLY, CDR2 FYNNEI. Between the trimmed V and J ends, which lost 6 bases and 7 bases, there was a span of 9 bases. The CDR3 DNA sequence: TGTGCCAGCAGCCGGACAGTTGAAGCTTTCTTT. It codes for CASSRTVEAFF. The whole variable domain, filled in from reference TRBV2 and TRBJ1-1, reads EPEVTQTPSHQVTQMGQEVILRCVPISNHLYFYWYRQILGQKVEFLVSFYNNEISEKSEIFDDQFSVERPDGSNFTLKIRSTKLEDSAMYFCASSRTVEAFFGQGTRLTVV.

This clonotype was picked up many times. The rearrangement joins TRBV7-9 to TRBJ2-3; 10 bases line up with TRBD2. V lost 5 bases and J lost 6; bases outside the gene matches: 23. Germline V gene sequence: CDR1 SEHNR, CDR2 FQNEAQ (reference sequence). The CDR3 contains 20 residues. Here the CDR3 reads CASSAYPRTSGTTNRDTQYF. The CDR3 DNA sequence: TGTGCCAGCAGCGCCTACCCGAGGACTAGCGGTACTACAAACCGTGATACGCAGTATTTT.

This clonotype came up a few times. The chain has TRBV7-9 and TRBJ2-7; TRBD1 is a possible D gene (5 bases). The V end lost 5 bases, the J end lost 3 bases, and 11 bases lay between the germline ends. The CDR3 has 13 residues. The germline V gene encodes CDR1 SEHNR and CDR2 FQNEAQ (reference sequence). The CDR3 bases are TGTGCCAGCAGCCTCGACAGTGTCTACGAGCAGTACTTC. Its translation: CASSLDSVYEQYF.

This clonotype was observed a few times. This chain joins TRBV4-1 and TRBJ2-7, with D maybe TRBD2 (6 bases). The germline gives CDR1 MGHRA, CDR2 YSYEKL. The CDR3 has 19 amino acids. Trimming took off 3 bases at V and 3 bases at J, with 27 bases between the two ends. The CDR3 bases are TGCGCCAGCAGCCACGATCCAAGCAGGTCGGGGGTATCTGTCTACGAGCAGTACTTC. Translated: CASSHDPSRSGVSVYEQYF.

Only a few counts were recorded for this clonotype. The chain joins TRBV4-1 to TRBJ2-3; D uncertain. Germline V gives CDR1 MGHRA, CDR2 YSYEKL. The CDR3 has 17 amino acids. Trimming shortened V by 1 base and J by 1 base, and 15 bases separated the two germline ends. CDR3 DNA sequence: TGCGCCAGCAGCCAAGTCGCGACGGATGGCGGCACAGATACGCAGTATTTT. Translating it yields CASSQVATDGGTDTQYF.

This clonotype has only a few counts. The genes are TRBV20-1 and TRBJ2-7; 13 nucleotides agree with TRBD2. Germline V gives CDR1 DFQATT, CDR2 SNEGSKA (reference sequence). The CDR3 has 17 residues. J gave up 5 bases and V 4 bases, and 14 bases lay outside the gene matches. CDR3 sequence reads: CSAIIGGLAGTWNEQYF. The CDR3, as DNA: TGCAGTGCTATCATCGGGGGACTAGCGGGAACATGGAACGAGCAGTACTTC.

The rearrangement links TRBV6-1 to TRBJ2-5, with D perhaps TRBD2 (5 bases). Trimming removed 8 bases at V and 5 bases at J, with 12 bases between. Germline V gene data show CDR1 as MNHNS and CDR2 as SASEGT. The CDR3 has 12 residues. CDR3: CASWEEGETQYF. The CDR3 region has the DNA TGTGCCAGCTGGGAAGAGGGTGAGACCCAGTACTTC.

V usage is TRBV20-1 and J usage is TRBJ2-1, with 9 bases aligning to TRBD2. The CDR3 extends over 15 amino acids. J was trimmed by 10 bases and V by 0 bases; bases with no gene match: 10. Germline V gene lookup returns CDR1 DFQATT and CDR2 SNEGSKA (reference sequence). DNA for the CDR3: TGCAGTGCTAGAGATCAGAAGCGGGAGGTGTGGGAGCAGTTCTTC. It translates to CSARDQKREVWEQFF.

This clonotype has at least ten counts. V and J are TRBV5-1 and TRBJ2-1, with 9 bases aligning to TRBD1. V was clipped by 0 bases and J by 5 bases; unmatched bases: 3. CDR1 and CDR2 (germline): SGHRS, YFSETQ. The CDR3 covers 15 residues. The CDR3 sequence: CASSLGDRADNEQFF. The CDR3 DNA follows: TGCGCCAGCAGCTTGGGGGACAGGGCGGACAATGAGCAGTTCTTC. The full variable domain, its missing parts supplied by reference TRBV5-1 and TRBJ2-1, is KAGVTQTPRYLIKTRGQQVTLSCSPISGHRSVSWYQQTPGQGLQFLFEYFSETQRNKGNFPGRFSGRQFSNSRSEMNVSTLELGDSALYLCASSLGDRADNEQFFGPGTRLTVL.

This chain joins TRBV4-1 and TRBJ2-3; 7 nucleotides line up with TRBD2. V was clipped by 1 base and J by 1 base; unmatched bases: 5. This CDR3 contains 16 residues. The germline V gene has CDR1 MGHRA and CDR2 YSYEKL. The CDR3: CASSQVGREGTDTQYF. CDR3 DNA: TGCGCCAGCAGCCAAGTTGGCCGGGAGGGCACAGATACGCAGTATTTT.

V gene TRBV29-1 combines with J gene TRBJ1-5; 8 nucleotides line up with TRBD1. This CDR3 region has 13 residues. Unmatched junction bases numbered 1, after V lost 4 bases and J lost 2 bases. Germline V gives CDR1 SQVTM, CDR2 ANQGSEA. DNA of the CDR3: TGCAGCGTTGGACAGGGGCGCAATCAGCCCCAGCATTTT. It translates to CSVGQGRNQPQHF.

This clonotype was found many times. This chain joins TRBV15 and TRBJ2-1; the match to TRBD1 covers 9 bases. The CDR3 contains 16 residues. The J segment lost 7 bases and the V segment lost 3 bases, leaving 10 bases of the junction unmatched. Germline V lookup: CDR1 LNHNV, CDR2 YYDKDF (reference sequence). As DNA, the CDR3 is TGTGCCACCAGCAGCTACTTCACAGGGGGCTCGAATGAGCAGTTCTTC. Translating gives CATSSYFTGGSNEQFF.

In its sample, this clonotype was seen many times. The chain carries TRBV6-1 and TRBJ2-6; D is undetermined. The length of the CDR3 is 13 residues. Germline lookup yields CDR1 MNHNS and CDR2 SASEGT. Trimming left V 6 bases short and J 4 bases short, with 7 bases between. The CDR3 nucleotides read TGTGCCAGCAGAGACCTGGGGGCCAACGTCCTGACTTTC. This sequence encodes CASRDLGANVLTF.

This clonotype was counted a few times. This chain links TRBV10-3 with TRBJ2-7; perhaps D is TRBD1 or TRBD2 (7 bases each). V shed 6 bases and J shed 1 base, with 13 bases lying between them. CDR1 ENHRY and CDR2 SYGVKD come from the germline V gene. The CDR3 loop spans 14 amino acids. The CDR3 spells CAIRGGDSSYEQYF. The CDR3 coding sequence is TGTGCCATCAGGGGGGGGGACAGTTCCTACGAGCAGTACTTC.

The genes are TRBV7-9 and TRBJ2-7; the match to TRBD2 covers 15 bases. The CDR3 is 18 residues long. V lost 4 bases to trimming and J lost 3 bases; unmatched junction nucleotides: 10. CDR1 and CDR2 from the germline V gene are SEHNR and FQNEAQ (reference sequence). CDR3 sequence reads: CASSYVPGLAGGFYEQYF. The CDR3 bases are TGTGCCAGCAGCTACGTCCCGGGACTAGCGGGAGGCTTCTACGAGCAGTACTTC.

This clonotype was counted ten times or more. The chain combines TRBV6-5 with TRBJ1-1, with D uncertain. The CDR3 is 16 residues long. CDR1 and CDR2 (germline): MNHEY, SVGAGI. The V and J ends lost 0 bases and 3 bases respectively, with 14 bases between them. The CDR3 nucleotides are TGTGCCAGCAGTTACTCGAATTTGGGGATCCACACTGAAGCTTTCTTT. It codes for CASSYSNLGIHTEAFF.

The chain combines TRBV13 with TRBJ1-3; the D gene is possibly TRBD1 (6 bases). This CDR3 has 13 residues. Per germline, CDR1 PRHDT and CDR2 FYEKMQ (reference sequence). The germline V and J ends were trimmed by 8 bases and 8 bases, with 16 bases remaining between them. CDR3 nucleotide sequence: TGTGCCAGCCAAGGGGGGACACGACACACCATATATTTT. Protein product: CASQGGTRHTIYF.

The chain is built from TRBV5-1 and TRBJ1-1, with 12 bases identical to TRBD1. This CDR3 is 13 amino acids long. Germline CDR1 and CDR2: SGHRS and YFSETQ. J lost 10 bases, V lost 0 bases, and 1 base had no gene match. CDR3: CASSLGDRGRAFF. The CDR3 region has the DNA TGCGCCAGCAGCTTGGGGGACAGGGGGCGAGCTTTCTTT.

V and J are TRBV18 and TRBJ2-3; 8 bases align to TRBD2. Germline V gene data show CDR1 as KGHSH and CDR2 as LQKENI. The CDR3 has 18 residues. J gave up 0 bases and V 6 bases, and 14 bases lay outside the gene matches. The CDR3 sequence: CASSPQGGLAASTDTQYF. As DNA, the CDR3 is TGTGCCAGCTCCCCCCAGGGCGGACTAGCTGCTAGCACAGATACGCAGTATTTT.

At least ten counts were recorded for this clonotype. This chain uses TRBV28 with TRBJ1-2; possible D gene TRBD1, 6 bases. CDR3 length: 14 amino acids. The germline V gene has CDR1 MDHEN and CDR2 SYDVKM. V shed 2 bases and J shed 5 bases, with 12 bases lying between them. CDR3 nucleotide sequence: TGTGCCAGCAGTTTACCGGACACAGGGTATGGCTACACCTTC. This sequence encodes CASSLPDTGYGYTF.

This clonotype has at least ten counts. The chain uses TRBV12-3 or TRBV12-4 and TRBJ2-1; 8 nucleotides align to TRBD2. The CDR3 is 13 amino acids. V dropped 3 bases and J dropped 7; count of bases not matched to a gene: 2. The CDR3 region has the DNA TGTGCCAGCAGTTTTTCGGGGGGGAATGAGCAGTTCTTC. Its protein is CASSFSGGNEQFF.

This clonotype was observed a few times. The chain uses TRBV9 and TRBJ2-1; D is perhaps TRBD1 or TRBD2 (5 bases each). Deletions cut 4 bases from V and 4 bases from J, with 21 bases between. Germline V gene sequence: CDR1 SGDLS, CDR2 YYNGEE. CDR3 length: 17 residues. CDR3 loop: CASSIPEGQVGYNEQFF. The DNA for the CDR3 is TGTGCCAGCAGCATCCCCGAGGGGCAGGTGGGATACAATGAGCAGTTCTTC.

This clonotype was observed many times. The chain combines TRBV27 with TRBJ2-1; D is undetermined. The germline gives CDR1 MNHEY, CDR2 SMNVEV (reference sequence). V was trimmed by 0 bases and J by 6 bases, leaving 9 bases between them. The CDR3 consists of 14 residues. The CDR3, as DNA: TGTGCCAGCAGTTTATCGATGACCCGCAATGAGCAGTTCTTC. This translates into CASSLSMTRNEQFF.

Only a few counts were recorded for this clonotype. This chain links TRBV5-8 with TRBJ2-3; D gene unclear. Germline-derived CDR1 and CDR2 are SGHTS and YDEGEE. The length of the CDR3 is 14 residues. The ends were cut back, 2 bases at V and 2 bases at J, with 9 bases in the middle. The CDR3 region is CASSLVLHTDTQYF. Here the CDR3 DNA reads TGTGCCAGCAGCTTAGTTCTCCACACAGATACGCAGTATTTT. Combining the CDR3 with reference TRBV5-8 and TRBJ2-3 gives the whole variable domain EAGVTQSPTHLIKTRGQQATLRCSPISGHTSVYWYQQALGLGLQFLLWYDEGEERNRGNFPPRFSGRQFPNYSSELNVNALELEDSALYLCASSLVLHTDTQYFGPGTRLTVL.

The chain couples TRBV14 to TRBJ2-3; 8 bases align to TRBD2. CDR1 and CDR2 from the germline V gene are SGHDN and FVKESK. The CDR3 has 21 amino acids. Trimming at V came to 3 bases and at J to 2 bases, leaving 22 bases not matched to a gene. The CDR3: CASSHPRPHGTRRVSTDTQYF. The CDR3, as DNA: TGTGCCAGCAGCCATCCACGCCCACACGGGACTAGAAGGGTCTCCACAGATACGCAGTATTTT.

This clonotype has a count of ten or more. This rearrangement joins TRBV2 to TRBJ2-5, with D hard to call. CDR1 is SNHLY, CDR2 FYNNEI, per germline. This CDR3 is 10 amino acids long. Trimming cost V 7 bases and J 5 bases, with 5 bases left between them. This CDR3 is CASNGETQYF. The DNA for the CDR3 is TGTGCCAGCAACGGGGAGACCCAGTACTTC. The whole variable domain, remainder taken from reference TRBV2 and TRBJ2-5, is EPEVTQTPSHQVTQMGQEVILRCVPISNHLYFYWYRQILGQKVEFLVSFYNNEISEKSEIFDDQFSVERPDGSNFTLKIRSTKLEDSAMYFCASNGETQYFGPGTRLLVL.

This clonotype was seen ten or more times. The rearrangement links TRBV18 to TRBJ2-7; the match to TRBD1 covers 7 bases. This CDR3 is 13 amino acids long. Per germline, CDR1 KGHSH and CDR2 LQKENI. With V trimmed by 3 bases and J by 5 bases, 4 bases remained unmatched. CDR3: CASSPLDRDEQYF. The DNA for the CDR3 is TGTGCCAGCTCACCCCTCGACAGGGACGAGCAGTACTTC.

CDR3 in DNA: TGTGCCAGCAGCTTAGCGAGAGACAATGAGCAGTTCTTC. Its translation is CASSLARDNEQFF. The V and J genes are TRBV7-3 and TRBJ2-1, with no clear D. V lost 2 bases, J lost 5 bases, and 7 bases lay in between. The CDR3 is 13 amino acids. Germline CDR1 and CDR2: SGHTA and FQGTGA.

In its sample, this clonotype was seen many times. Written as DNA, the CDR3 is TGTGCCAGCAGCTTACGGGCTGAAGAGACCCAGTACTTC. Translating gives CASSLRAEETQYF. The gene calls are TRBV5-4 and TRBJ2-5; D gene uncertain. Germline V gene data show CDR1 as SGHNT and CDR2 as YYREEE (reference sequence). Trimming stripped 2 bases from V and 3 bases from J, with 8 bases between. The CDR3 spans 13 residues.

This clonotype was counted many times. J is TRBJ1-2 and V is TRBV2; D possibly corresponds to TRBD1 (5 bases). Germline assignment: CDR1 SNHLY and CDR2 FYNNEI. The CDR3 length is 14 residues. Trimming took off 1 base at V and 0 bases at J, with 6 bases between the two ends. The CDR3 here is CASSEEGSNYGYTF. DNA for the CDR3: TGTGCCAGCAGTGAAGAGGGGTCTAACTATGGCTACACCTTC.